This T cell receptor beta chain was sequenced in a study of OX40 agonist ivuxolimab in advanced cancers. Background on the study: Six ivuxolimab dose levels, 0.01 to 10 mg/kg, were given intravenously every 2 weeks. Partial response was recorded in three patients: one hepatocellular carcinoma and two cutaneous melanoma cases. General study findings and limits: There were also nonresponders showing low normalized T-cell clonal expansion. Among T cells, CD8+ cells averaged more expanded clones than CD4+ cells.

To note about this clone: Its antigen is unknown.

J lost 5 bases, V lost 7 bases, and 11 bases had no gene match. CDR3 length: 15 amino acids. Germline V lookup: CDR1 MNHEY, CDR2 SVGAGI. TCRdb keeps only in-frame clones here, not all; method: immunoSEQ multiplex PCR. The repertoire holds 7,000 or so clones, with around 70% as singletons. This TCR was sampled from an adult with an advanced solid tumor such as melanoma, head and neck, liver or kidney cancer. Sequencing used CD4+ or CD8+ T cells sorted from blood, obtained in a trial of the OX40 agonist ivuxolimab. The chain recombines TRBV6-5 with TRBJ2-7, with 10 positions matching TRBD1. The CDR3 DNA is TGTGCCAGCACCGGTCTGGGGACAGGGGCACACGAGCAGTACTTC. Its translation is CASTGLGTGAHEQYF.